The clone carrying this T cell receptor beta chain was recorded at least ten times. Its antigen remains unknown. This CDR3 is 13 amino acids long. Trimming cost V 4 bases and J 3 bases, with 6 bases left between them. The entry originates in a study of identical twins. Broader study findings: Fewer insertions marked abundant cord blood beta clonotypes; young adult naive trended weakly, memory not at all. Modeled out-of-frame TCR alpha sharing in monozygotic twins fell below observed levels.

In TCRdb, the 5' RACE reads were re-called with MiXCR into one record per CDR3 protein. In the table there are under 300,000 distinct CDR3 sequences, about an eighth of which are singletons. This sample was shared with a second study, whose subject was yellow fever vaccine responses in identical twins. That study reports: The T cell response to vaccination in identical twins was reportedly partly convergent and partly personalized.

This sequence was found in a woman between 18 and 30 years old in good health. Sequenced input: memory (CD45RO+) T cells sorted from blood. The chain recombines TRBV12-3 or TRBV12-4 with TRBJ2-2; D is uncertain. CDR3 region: CASSSQDTGELFF. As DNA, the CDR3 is TGTGCCAGCAGTTCCCAAGACACCGGGGAGCTGTTTTTT.